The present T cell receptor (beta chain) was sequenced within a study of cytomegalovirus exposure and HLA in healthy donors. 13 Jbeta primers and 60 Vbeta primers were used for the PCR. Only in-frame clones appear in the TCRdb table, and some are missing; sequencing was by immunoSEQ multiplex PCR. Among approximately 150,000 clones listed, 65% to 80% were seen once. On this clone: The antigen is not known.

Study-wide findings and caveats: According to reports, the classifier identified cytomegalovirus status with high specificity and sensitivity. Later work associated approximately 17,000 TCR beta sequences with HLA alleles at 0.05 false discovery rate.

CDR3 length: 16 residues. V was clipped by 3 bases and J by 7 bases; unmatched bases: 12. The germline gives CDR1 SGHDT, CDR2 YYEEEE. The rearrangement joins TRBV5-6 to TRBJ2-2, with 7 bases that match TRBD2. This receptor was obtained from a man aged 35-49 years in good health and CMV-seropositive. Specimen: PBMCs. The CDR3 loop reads CASSSSGTYQFGELFF. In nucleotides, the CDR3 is TGTGCCAGCAGCTCGAGCGGGACCTACCAATTCGGGGAGCTGTTTTTT.